This paragraph reports one TCR beta chain. The record originates from a study of cytomegalovirus exposure and HLA in healthy donors. At the level of the study: In an earlier analysis, 117 million unique TCR beta sequences were found from about 190 million T cells.

13 Jbeta primers and 60 Vbeta primers were used for the PCR. TCRdb's copy holds only in-frame clones and misses some; the assay was immunoSEQ multiplex PCR. The listing records roughly 34,000 clones. Sequenced: PBMCs. The clonotype originates from a man aged 35 to 55 in good health and CMV-seronegative.

For the CDR3, the DNA is TGTGCCAGCATGACACGGGGGGCTGGTGGCTACACCTTC. It yields the protein CASMTRGAGGYTF. The chain couples TRBV6-6 to TRBJ1-2; D possibly corresponds to TRBD1 (6 bases). Germline CDR1 and CDR2: MNHNY and SVGAGI (reference sequence). This CDR3 contains 13 residues. V was trimmed by 7 bases and J by 7 bases, leaving 16 bases between them.